These 19 T cell receptor beta chains were sequenced from one sample in a study of shared clonotypes between healthy human individuals. This table comes from immunoSEQ multiplex PCR, and its TCRdb copy is limited to in-frame clones, with some not included. The sample includes some 1,100,000 clones, 75% to 85% of them seen just once. Sequencing input: memory CD4+ T cells from PBMCs. Subset specified: CD45RA-negative fraction. The receptor source for this set is a man aged 18 to 30 in good health. Some clones in this sample may be carry-over from other donors' samples.

The chain uses TRBV19 and TRBJ1-4; possible D gene TRBD1, 5 bases. There are 12 residues in the CDR3. Germline V CDR1 and CDR2: LNHDA, SQIVND (reference sequence). V lost 6 bases to trimming and J lost 4 bases, with 6 bases between them. The CDR3 sequence: CASRRGNEKLFF. The DNA for the CDR3 is TGTGCCAGTAGGAGGGGTAATGAAAAACTGTTTTTT.

The chain carries TRBV10-3 and TRBJ2-3; D gene uncertain. The CDR3 length is 13 residues. Trimming removed 6 bases at V and 1 base at J, with 8 bases between. Germline-derived CDR1 and CDR2 are ENHRY and SYGVKD. CDR3 region: CAISVVGTDTQYF. The CDR3 bases are TGTGCCATCAGCGTCGTGGGCACAGATACGCAGTATTTT.

The chain joins TRBV9 to TRBJ2-5; TRBD2 matches at 10 bases. Germline trimming cut 0 bases from V and 5 bases from J; bases unmatched to any gene: 4. The germline V gene has CDR1 SGDLS and CDR2 YYNGEE. This CDR3 contains 15 residues. The CDR3 protein is CASSVDSGRGETQYF. CDR3 nucleotides: TGTGCCAGCAGCGTAGACAGCGGGAGGGGTGAGACCCAGTACTTC. The whole variable domain, filled in from reference TRBV9 and TRBJ2-5, reads DSGVTQTPKHLITATGQRVTLRCSPRSGDLSVYWYQQSLDQGLQFLIQYYNGEERAKGNILERFSAQQFPDLHSELNLSSLELGDSALYFCASSVDSGRGETQYFGPGTRLLVL.

The chain links TRBV4-2 to TRBJ1-1; no clear D. There are 14 residues in the CDR3. The V gene's germline CDR1 is LGHNA and CDR2 YNFKEQ. Trimming shortened V by 3 bases and J by 3 bases, and 11 bases separated the two germline ends. CDR3 coding DNA: TGTGCCAGCAGCCACAGGTTCGGGGACACTGAAGCTTTCTTT. Translating it yields CASSHRFGDTEAFF.

The chain has TRBV28 and TRBJ2-2, with 9 nucleotides matching TRBD1. Germline V gene lookup returns CDR1 MDHEN and CDR2 SYDVKM. The CDR3 is 14 amino acids. The V gene end was trimmed by 8 bases and the J gene end by 4 bases; junction bases not matched to a gene: 5. The CDR3 nucleotides are TGTGCCAGCCGGGACAGGGTTGTCACCGGGGAGCTGTTTTTT. Amino acids: CASRDRVVTGELFF.

This chain connects TRBV5-6 to TRBJ2-5; TRBD1 is a possible D gene (5 bases). Germline V lookup: CDR1 SGHDT, CDR2 YYEEEE. This CDR3 is 14 amino acids long. V lost 3 bases and J 8 bases, leaving 17 bases between the germline ends. CDR3 loop: CASSYQGVVYTQYF. CDR3 sequence (DNA): TGTGCCAGCAGCTATCAGGGCGTAGTTTATACCCAGTACTTC.

V usage is TRBV5-1 and J usage is TRBJ2-7, with TRBD2 identical over 9 bases. The CDR3 loop spans 15 amino acids. With 4 bases clipped from V and 2 bases from J, the junction kept 7 bases outside the gene matches. Germline V gene sequence: CDR1 SGHRS, CDR2 YFSETQ. This CDR3 reads CASSLTSGSTYEQYF. The CDR3 DNA sequence: TGCGCCAGCAGCCTAACTAGCGGGTCTACCTACGAGCAGTACTTC.

The rearrangement joins TRBV15 to TRBJ1-1; D might be TRBD1 (6 bases). The germline gives CDR1 LNHNV, CDR2 YYDKDF (reference sequence). This CDR3 contains 15 residues. Trimming cost V 2 bases and J 1 base, with 11 bases left between them. The CDR3 DNA is TGTGCCACCAGCAGAACTAGGACAGCGAACACTGAAGCTTTCTTT. Its protein is CATSRTRTANTEAFF.

The genes are TRBV10-1 and TRBJ1-5; no firm D call. The CDR3 contains 15 residues. V lost 2 bases to trimming and J lost 6 bases, with 14 bases between them. CDR1 WNHNN and CDR2 SYGVQD come from the germline V gene (reference sequence). The CDR3 here is CASSEEGLGSQPQHF. The CDR3 nucleotides read TGCGCCAGCAGTGAGGAGGGCCTGGGGAGTCAGCCCCAGCATTTT.

The rearrangement joins TRBV5-4 to TRBJ1-1, with D perhaps matching TRBD1 (6 bases). Germline V gene lookup returns CDR1 SGHNT and CDR2 YYREEE (reference sequence). The V end was cut by 3 bases, the J end by 1 base, with 13 bases between. The CDR3 sequence is 15 residues long. The CDR3 nucleotides are TGTGCCAGCAGCTCCCCGAAGGGGGAGAACACTGAAGCTTTCTTT. Translating it yields CASSSPKGENTEAFF.

This clone has a handful of counts. This chain links TRBV2 with TRBJ2-7; TRBD1 matches at 9 bases. The J segment lost 3 bases and the V segment lost 8 bases, leaving 2 bases of the junction unmatched. Germline assignment: CDR1 SNHLY and CDR2 FYNNEI. CDR3 length: 12 amino acids. The CDR3 sequence: CASGTGRYEQYF. In DNA, the CDR3 is TGTGCCAGCGGGACAGGGCGCTACGAGCAGTACTTC.

The chain combines TRBV5-1 with TRBJ1-2; D possibly corresponds to TRBD1 (5 bases). The V gene's germline CDR1 is SGHRS and CDR2 YFSETQ. The CDR3 runs to 14 residues. V lost 0 bases to trimming and J lost 4 bases, with 10 bases between them. Written as DNA, the CDR3 is TGCGCCAGCAGCTTGGGTGACAGTTTCTATGGCTACACCTTC. This translates into CASSLGDSFYGYTF. Full variable domain (missing parts from reference TRBV5-1 and TRBJ1-2): KAGVTQTPRYLIKTRGQQVTLSCSPISGHRSVSWYQQTPGQGLQFLFEYFSETQRNKGNFPGRFSGRQFSNSRSEMNVSTLELGDSALYLCASSLGDSFYGYTFGSGTRLTVV.

V and J are TRBV10-2 and TRBJ2-1; D may match TRBD1 or TRBD2 (5 bases each). The germline V and J ends were trimmed by 6 bases and 15 bases, with 21 bases remaining between them. The CDR3 has 13 residues. Germline assignment: CDR1 WSHSY and CDR2 SAAADI. The CDR3 DNA is TGCGCCAGCAGAGTTCCGGGGCGGCCCCGGGCGTTCTTC. Encoded protein: CASRVPGRPRAFF.

The rearrangement uses TRBV7-9 and TRBJ2-5; 11 bases match TRBD2. Looked up from germline, CDR1 is SEHNR and CDR2 is FQNEAQ (reference sequence). The CDR3 has 17 residues. J lost 4 bases, V lost 1 base, and 8 bases had no gene match. This chain's CDR3 is CASSLEITSGSGETQYF. In DNA, the CDR3 is TGTGCCAGCAGCTTAGAAATTACTAGCGGGAGCGGAGAGACCCAGTACTTC. The full variable domain, in which reference TRBV7-9 and TRBJ2-5 provide the parts outside the CDR3, is DTGVSQNPRHKITKRGQNVTFRCDPISEHNRLYWYRQTLGQGPEFLTYFQNEAQLEKSRLLSDRFSAERPKGSFSTLEIQRTEQGDSAMYLCASSLEITSGSGETQYFGPGTRLLVL.

CDR3 in amino acids: CASSLVSRGVQPQHF. The DNA for the CDR3 is TGTGCCAGCAGCTTAGTGAGTCGGGGGGTGCAGCCCCAGCATTTT. This chain joins TRBV7-2 and TRBJ1-5; D may be TRBD1 (5 bases). Trimming removed 1 base at V and 7 bases at J, with 14 bases between. Germline CDR1 reads SGHTA; CDR2 reads FQGNSA. There are 15 residues in the CDR3.

The CDR3 bases are TGTGCCAGCAGTTTACCGACAGGGACTGGAAACACCATATATTTT. It specifies CASSLPTGTGNTIYF. The chain uses TRBV28 and TRBJ1-3; 7 nucleotides match TRBD1. CDR3 length equals 15 residues. Germline CDR1 reads MDHEN; CDR2 reads SYDVKM. After removal of 2 bases from V and 2 bases from J, the junction contained 3 bases not matched to a gene. The whole variable domain, filled in from reference TRBV28 and TRBJ1-3, reads DVKVTQSSRYLVKRTGEKVFLECVQDMDHENMFWYRQDPGLGLRLIYFSYDVKMKEKGDIPEGYSVSREKKERFSLILESASTNQTSMYLCASSLPTGTGNTIYFGEGSWLTVV.

CDR3 loop: CATRDRLLLTDTQYF. CDR3 in DNA: TGTGCCACGCGGGACAGGCTTCTCCTGACAGATACGCAGTATTTT. This chain connects TRBV6-1 to TRBJ2-3, with 8 bases identical to TRBD1. This CDR3 has 15 residues. Germline-derived CDR1 and CDR2 are MNHNS and SASEGT. Trimming took 10 bases from V and 3 from J; bases not matched to a gene: 12.

This chain uses TRBV7-9 with TRBJ2-3; 14 bases match TRBD2. The length of the CDR3 is 17 residues. V shed 3 bases and J 4 bases; nucleotides not matched to a gene: 6. Germline V lookup: CDR1 SEHNR, CDR2 FQNEAQ (reference sequence). CDR3 sequence: CASSLGTSGRLSDTQYF. The CDR3 nucleotides read TGTGCCAGCAGCTTGGGGACTAGCGGGAGATTATCAGATACGCAGTATTTT.

This clone came up a few times. The chain joins TRBV23-1 to TRBJ2-1; 7 bases are a match to TRBD1. Being an ORF, TRBV23-1 has a function that is uncertain. The junction had 18 bases not matched to a gene; V was cut back by 8 bases and J by 5 bases. CDR3 length: 17 amino acids. This chain's CDR3 is CASRTEKGASVHNEQFF. CDR3 DNA sequence: TGCGCCAGCCGAACCGAAAAGGGGGCCTCGGTACACAATGAGCAGTTCTTC.